The 14 T cell receptor beta chains reported below all come from one sample, sequenced in a study of cytotoxic CD8 clonotypes in ibrutinib-treated CLL. Data came from immunoSEQ multiplex PCR; TCRdb stores just in-frame clones and leaves some out. Of over 95,000 clones detected, 45% to 65% appear once; the ten largest clones hold 37%. Sequencing was performed on PBMCs, taken after 24 months of ibrutinib treatment. The receptors come from a human donor with chronic lymphocytic leukemia.

This chain connects TRBV2 to TRBJ2-7; TRBD1 might be the D (6 bases). The V gene lost 3 bases and the J gene lost 2 bases, with 14 bases spanning the gap. CDR3 length equals 15 residues. Germline CDR1 SNHLY, CDR2 FYNNEI. The CDR3 is CASSERTAFPYEQYF. In DNA, the CDR3 is TGTGCCAGCAGTGAGAGGACAGCCTTTCCCTACGAGCAGTACTTC.

This sequence joins TRBV29-1 and TRBJ2-3; no reliable D call. V was cut by 4 bases and J by 2 bases, with 4 bases left in between. Per the germline V gene, CDR1 is SQVTM and CDR2 is ANQGSEA. The CDR3 extends over 11 amino acids. The CDR3 spells CSVGATDTQYF. The CDR3 nucleotides are TGCAGCGTTGGAGCCACAGATACGCAGTATTTT.

J is TRBJ1-2 and V is TRBV28, with D hard to call. Germline CDR1 and CDR2: MDHEN and SYDVKM. This CDR3 comprises 15 residues. Trimming stripped 1 base from V and 0 bases from J, with 9 bases between. CDR3: CASSLSRLANYGYTF. The CDR3, as DNA: TGTGCCAGCAGTTTATCCAGGTTAGCTAACTATGGCTACACCTTC.

A few counts support this clone. The rearrangement links TRBV28 to TRBJ1-1; the D gene is possibly TRBD1 (6 bases). Germline V lookup: CDR1 MDHEN, CDR2 SYDVKM. The CDR3 is 17 amino acids. V lost 2 bases to trimming and J lost 0 bases, with 16 bases between them. This CDR3 reads CASSLGGRGFMNTEAFF. The CDR3 bases are TGTGCCAGCAGTTTAGGGGGCAGGGGCTTCATGAACACTGAAGCTTTCTTT.

The chain combines TRBV29-1 with TRBJ2-3; 8 bases fit TRBD2. This CDR3 contains 14 residues. Germline values: CDR1 SQVTM, CDR2 ANQGSEA. V lost 2 bases and J lost 4; bases outside the gene matches: 5. CDR3 protein: CSVEPGGRADTQYF. The CDR3 DNA follows: TGCAGCGTTGAACCGGGGGGGCGCGCAGATACGCAGTATTTT.

The V and J genes are TRBV7-2 and TRBJ2-7, with 10 bases lining up with TRBD2. V shed 5 bases and J 2 bases; nucleotides not matched to a gene: 6. Germline CDR1 SGHTA, CDR2 FQGNSA. This CDR3 is built from 15 residues. This CDR3 reads CASSTGTSATYEQYF. As DNA, the CDR3 is TGTGCCAGCAGCACCGGGACTAGCGCTACCTACGAGCAGTACTTC.

The chain carries TRBV5-6 and TRBJ1-1; D not resolved. The CDR3 extends over 15 amino acids. Trimming pared 4 bases from V and 4 bases from J, leaving 17 bases between. CDR1 and CDR2 from the germline V gene are SGHDT and YYEEEE. The CDR3 DNA reads as TGTGCCAGCAGCAAGGACGGGAAATCCGGCACTGAAGCTTTCTTT. This translates into CASSKDGKSGTEAFF.

V and J are TRBV6-1 and TRBJ2-3, with TRBD1 matching 8 bases. With V trimmed by 10 bases and J by 6 bases, 15 bases remained unmatched. The CDR3 is made up of 15 amino acids. The V gene's germline CDR1 is MNHNS and CDR2 SASEGT. The CDR3 DNA follows: TGTGCCACCACTTTCCCCACAGGGGGTACGGATACGCAGTATTTT. The encoded protein is CATTFPTGGTDTQYF.

The genes are TRBV5-1 and TRBJ2-5; 13 bases fit TRBD2. This CDR3 has 18 amino acids. J was trimmed by 0 bases and V by 4 bases; bases with no gene match: 9. The germline CDR1 and CDR2 sequences are SGHRS and YFSETQ. CDR3 coding DNA: TGCGCCAGCAGCCGCCCCGGGACTAGCGGGGCGTACCAAGAGACCCAGTACTTC. Its translation: CASSRPGTSGAYQETQYF.

Only one count was recorded for this clone. The CDR3 DNA is TGTGCCAGCAGCCCGGGGTATCGGACCCCTGAGCAGTTCTTC. This codes for CASSPGYRTPEQFF. The chain is built from TRBV7-3 and TRBJ2-1, with D possibly TRBD2 on 5 matching bases. Trimming stripped 5 bases from V and 9 bases from J, with 17 bases between. CDR3 length: 14 amino acids. Germline V lookup: CDR1 SGHTA, CDR2 FQGTGA.

This clone was counted between two and nine times. As DNA, the CDR3 is TGTGCCAGCCCCATAGGAGGGAACACCGGGGAGCTGTTTTTT. It translates to CASPIGGNTGELFF. This chain uses TRBV18 with TRBJ2-2; D may be TRBD2 (5 bases). Per germline, CDR1 KGHSH and CDR2 LQKENI. Trimming cost V 8 bases and J 1 base, with 11 bases left between them. This CDR3 contains 14 residues.

This chain connects TRBV10-1 to TRBJ2-5; a weak D match, TRBD2 (6 bases). The CDR3 is made up of 17 amino acids. V lost 0 bases and J 3 bases, leaving 17 bases between the germline ends. CDR1 is WNHNN, CDR2 SYGVQD, per germline (reference sequence). CDR3 protein: CASSESAPGLLKETQYF. The CDR3 DNA sequence: TGCGCCAGCAGTGAGTCCGCCCCGGGACTTCTTAAAGAGACCCAGTACTTC.

J is TRBJ1-2 and V is TRBV7-6, with 7 positions matching TRBD1. This CDR3 is built from 13 residues. Looked up from germline, CDR1 is SGHVS and CDR2 is FNYEAQ. V lost 5 bases and J lost 4; bases outside the gene matches: 4. DNA of the CDR3: TGTGCCAGCAGCCCAGGGGGGACCTATGGCTACACCTTC. This translates into CASSPGGTYGYTF.

This clone has more than one count but fewer than ten. The chain combines TRBV4-1 with TRBJ2-3; 7 positions match TRBD1. The germline V gene encodes CDR1 MGHRA and CDR2 YSYEKL. This CDR3 comprises 13 residues. The V and J ends lost 6 bases and 0 bases, in that order; junction bases with no gene match: 0. CDR3 in amino acids: CASRQGSTDTQYF. The CDR3 coding sequence is TGCGCCAGCAGACAGGGGAGCACAGATACGCAGTATTTT.